A selection of T cell receptor beta chains follows, all from one sample in a study of CD8+CD57+ T cells in acquired aplastic anemia. Each CDR3 protein gets one entry after TCRdb re-called the reads with MiXCR. This table has fewer than 300,000 distinct CDR3 sequences, approximately 79% appearing once. Material: sorted CD4+, CD8+, or CD8+CD57+ T cells (not recorded which) from PBMCs. The receptors shown here come from a human donor with aplastic anemia. Each CDR3 is given with its conserved first and last residue. A D gene is named only where the DNA matches it firmly. Only some rows state a clone size, as once, few, many or a class for expanded clones.

CDR3: CASSLDLRPDTQAFF; DNA: TGTGCCAGCAGCTTAGATCTGAGACCCGACACGCAAGCTTTCTTT; V: TRBV7-8; J: TRBJ1-1; size: few; D: .
CDR3: CATSRGEGQETQYF; DNA: TGTGCCACCAGCAGGGGGGAGGGCCAAGAGACCCAGTACTTC; V: TRBV5-6; J: TRBJ2-5; size: .; D: .
CDR3: CAISPGTGVFSPLHF; DNA: TGTGCCATCAGTCCAGGGACAGGAGTATTTTCACCCCTCCACTTT; V: TRBV10-3; J: TRBJ1-6; size: few; D: TRBD1
CDR3: CASSGGGSRNEPHF; DNA: TGTGCCAGCAGCGGAGGGGGCTCGAGAAATGAGCCCCACTTC; V: TRBV9; J: TRBJ2-7; size: .; D: TRBD1
CDR3: CASGDGGTDKPYFFF; DNA: TGTGCCAGCGGGGACGGGGGCACAGATAAGCCGTATTTTTTCTTT; V: TRBV2; J: TRBJ1-1; size: .; D: .
CDR3: CASSLGDTDTQYF; DNA: TGTGCCAGCAGCCTCGGGGACACAGATACGCAGTATTTT; V: TRBV5-6; J: TRBJ2-3; size: many; D: .
CDR3: CATSREGYEQYF; DNA: TGTGCCACCAGCAGAGAAGGCTACGAGCAGTACTTC; V: TRBV15; J: TRBJ2-7; size: few; D: .
CDR3: CASSISGGGLVTGYTF; DNA: TGTGCCAGCAGCATCAGCGGAGGCGGGCTCGTTACGGGCTACACCTTC; V: TRBV7-3; J: TRBJ1-2; size: .; D: .
CDR3: CASSDNLVEQFF; DNA: TGTGCCAGCAGTGACAATTTAGTTGAGCAGTTCTTC; V: TRBV6-5; J: TRBJ2-1; size: .; D: .
CDR3: CSAADRNEQFF; DNA: TGCAGTGCAGCGGACAGGAACGAGCAGTTCTTC; V: TRBV20-1; J: TRBJ2-1; size: .; D: TRBD1
CDR3: CASSPGTSVGNEQFF; DNA: TGTGCCAGTAGTCCCGGGACTAGCGTAGGAAATGAGCAGTTCTTC; V: TRBV19; J: TRBJ2-1; size: many; D: TRBD2
CDR3: CASSWTSSLSEQFF; DNA: TGTGCCAGCAGTTGGACTAGCTCCCTCTCAGAGCAGTTCTTC; V: TRBV6-5; J: TRBJ2-1; size: many; D: TRBD2
CDR3: CASSIGDSGTATQYF; DNA: TGTGCCAGCAGTATTGGGGACAGCGGCACAGCTACGCAGTATTTT; V: TRBV7-8; J: TRBJ2-3; size: .; D: TRBD1
CDR3: CASSVGGSPRTDKQFF; DNA: TGTGCCAGCAGCGTTGGGGGATCGCCCCGCACAGATAAGCAGTTCTTC; V: TRBV9; J: TRBJ2-1; size: .; D: .
CDR3: CAYGVAAYPDTQYF; DNA: TGTGCCTACGGCGTAGCGGCGTACCCCGATACGCAGTATTTT; V: TRBV11-1; J: TRBJ2-3; size: .; D: .
CDR3: CASGLGRADTEYF; DNA: TGTGCCAGCGGCTTGGGGCGCGCGGACACGGAGTATTTT; V: TRBV7-9; J: TRBJ2-3; size: once; D: .
CDR3: CASSLVGAGVHDDF; DNA: TGTGCCAGCAGCTTAGTAGGAGCGGGGGTCCATGATGACTTT; V: TRBV7-2; J: TRBJ2-3; size: .; D: TRBD2
CDR3: CASSAELSYLRYTF; DNA: TGTGCCAGCAGTGCCGAGCTTAGTTATCTCCGCTACACCTTC; V: TRBV5-4; J: TRBJ1-2; size: once; D: .
CDR3: CASSLAHGPEAKQF; DNA: TGTGCCAGCAGCTTAGCCCACGGGCCCGAAGCGAAGCAGTTT; V: TRBV7-6; J: TRBJ2-3; size: .; D: .
CDR3: CASSLTGGADHGYTFF; DNA: TGTGCCAGCAGCTTGACAGGGGGCGCCGACCATGGCTACACGTTCTTC; V: TRBV7-2; J: TRBJ2-1; size: .; D: TRBD1
CDR3: CASSFGGIHDQYF; DNA: TGTGCCAGCAGCTTTGGGGGGATCCATGATCAGTACTTC; V: TRBV2; J: TRBJ2-4; size: .; D: .
CDR3: CATLAGETDELFF; DNA: TGTGCCACCTTGGCAGGGGAGACCGATGAGCTGTTTTTT; V: TRBV24-1; J: TRBJ2-2; size: .; D: .
CDR3: CASSAGGQSTDTTDTQYF; DNA: TGTGCCAGCAGCGCAGGGGGACAGAGCACAGACACGACAGATACGCAGTATTTT; V: TRBV9; J: TRBJ2-3; size: once; D: TRBD1
CDR3: CASSAAVNGYTF; DNA: TGTGCCAGCAGTGCAGCTGTCAATGGCTACACCTTC; V: TRBV9; J: TRBJ1-2; size: .; D: .
CDR3: CASGTDFYGYTF; DNA: TGTGCCAGCGGGACTGACTTCTATGGCTACACCTTC; V: TRBV2; J: TRBJ1-2; size: .; D: .
CDR3: CASSGEREAGAPQF; DNA: TGCGCCAGCAGCGGGGAGAGGGAAGCGGGGGCGCCTCAATTT; V: TRBV7-9; J: TRBJ2-3; size: .; D: TRBD2
CDR3: CSVEGGQRSTDTQYF; DNA: TGCAGCGTTGAAGGCGGCCAGCGTAGCACAGATACGCAGTATTTT; V: TRBV29-1; J: TRBJ2-3; size: few; D: .
CDR3: CASSGGGRQGGNTQFF; DNA: TGTGCCAGCAGCGGGGGGGGCCGACAGGGAGGAAACACTCAGTTCTTC; V: TRBV7-6; J: TRBJ2-1; size: .; D: .
CDR3: CSVEAGDTEYEQYF; DNA: TGCAGCGTTGAAGCGGGGGATACGGAGTACGAGCAGTACTTC; V: TRBV29-1; J: TRBJ2-7; size: .; D: .
CDR3: CASSRADLGIYGYF; DNA: TGTGCCAGCAGCCGGGCGGATTTGGGTATTTATGGCTATTTT; V: TRBV7-2; J: TRBJ2-3; size: .; D: .
CDR3: CASGDGGSNTQYFF; DNA: TGTGCCAGCGGTGATGGGGGTAGCAATACGCAGTATTTTTTC; V: TRBV2; J: TRBJ1-5; size: .; D: .
CDR3: CASGVGGTPLEYF; DNA: TGTGCCAGCGGGGTAGGGGGCACACCCCTGGAGTATTTT; V: TRBV9; J: TRBJ2-3; size: once; D: TRBD1
CDR3: CAGQGTRETQDIGYF; DNA: TGTGCCGGACAGGGGACTAGGGAGACCCAGGACATCGGGTATTTT; V: TRBV7-9; J: TRBJ2-3; size: once; D: .
CDR3: CASTLPHGGGETQYF; DNA: TGTGCCAGTACTCTACCACACGGAGGAGGCGAGACCCAGTACTTC; V: TRBV19; J: TRBJ2-5; size: .; D: .
CDR3: CATSDLASGGAETQYF; DNA: TGTGCCACCAGTGATTTGGCTAGCGGGGGGGCAGAGACCCAGTACTTC; V: TRBV24-1; J: TRBJ2-5; size: .; D: TRBD2
CDR3: CASSLLMRVKSSYEQYF; DNA: TGTGCCAGCAGCTTGCTTATGAGGGTAAAAAGCTCCTACGAGCAGTACTTC; V: TRBV7-9; J: TRBJ2-7; size: .; D: .